This T cell receptor (beta chain) comes out of a study of beta chain features in type 1 diabetes. Study-level results: Among patients with Type 1 diabetes, TCRB CDR3s were moderately but significantly shorter in every one of the four CD4+ subsets.

Expressed TCRB transcripts got sequenced, as all isolated RNA was reverse transcribed. Libraries were prepared by immunoSEQ multiplex PCR; TCRdb keeps only in-frame clonotypes and omits some of them. This sample has more than 300,000 clones, with approximately 9.9% found just once. The sample holds a few counts of this clone. Its antigen is as yet unknown. The CDR3 spans 15 residues. Trimming took off 3 bases at V and 6 bases at J, with 12 bases between the two ends. Germline V gene sequence: CDR1 SGHVS, CDR2 FNYEAQ. Sequences were obtained from central memory CD4+ T cells from blood. The chain is built from TRBV7-6 and TRBJ1-6; D possibly corresponds to TRBD1 (5 bases). The receptor was derived from a man under 40 with type 1 diabetes. CDR3 protein: CASSFELGPNSPLHF. The DNA of the CDR3 is TGTGCCAGCAGCTTTGAACTGGGACCTAATTCACCCCTCCACTTT.